This T cell receptor beta chain was observed in a study of T-cell memory formation after mild COVID-19. Study outcomes and limitations: CD4/CD8 balance held among clones contracting day 15 to 85, and later expanders leaned CD4+.

The V end lost 2 bases, the J end lost 10 bases, and 3 bases lay between the germline ends. Germline V CDR1 and CDR2: MNHEY, SVGAGI. The CDR3 is made up of 10 amino acids. TCRdb fed the 5' RACE reads into MiXCR, producing one record per CDR3 protein. The data show about 140,000 distinct CDR3 sequences, 14% to 15% seen once. Remarks on this clonotype: Its antigen is unidentified.

V gene TRBV6-5 combines with J gene TRBJ2-1; D is ambiguous. The source of this sequence is an adult woman who had mild COVID-19 (a few samples of this study predate the infection). Cell type and time point are not known. Sequenced input: PBMCs or a T cell subset sorted from them (not recorded which). In DNA form, the CDR3 reads TGTGCCAGCAGTTACCCAGAGCAGTTCTTC. Translated: CASSYPEQFF.